This T cell receptor beta chain was sequenced in a study of cytomegalovirus exposure and HLA in healthy donors. PCR primers comprised 60 Vbeta and 13 Jbeta primers. Data came from immunoSEQ multiplex PCR; TCRdb stores just in-frame clones and leaves some out. The table lists about 160,000 clones, 87% of them singletons. Sequencing input: PBMCs. This TCR was sampled from a woman aged 30 to 39 in good health and CMV-seronegative.

CDR3 coding DNA: TGTGCCAGCAGCCCGGCGGGCGTCTTAGCAAATACGCAGTATTTT. Translated: CASSPAGVLANTQYF. The V gene is TRBV11-2, the J gene TRBJ2-3, with D maybe TRBD2 (5 bases). V lost 5 bases and J 7 bases, leaving 19 bases between the germline ends. Germline values: CDR1 SGHAT, CDR2 FQNNGV. This CDR3 comprises 15 residues.